Listed here are 18 T cell receptor beta chains from one sample, sequenced in a study of blood T cell repertoires in COVID-19. The protocol was immunoSEQ multiplex PCR, while the TCRdb copy is restricted to in-frame clones and leaves out a portion. The sample lists about 91,000 clones, 76% occurring once. The sequenced sample was peripheral blood. Every receptor here comes from a man aged 70 or older with acute or convalescent COVID-19.

This clone occurred a few times. The chain carries TRBV18 and TRBJ2-5; tentatively, D is TRBD1 (5 bases). Germline loops: CDR1 KGHSH, CDR2 LQKENI. Trimming removed 3 bases from V and 5 bases from J, with 16 bases in between. The CDR3 runs to 15 residues. The CDR3 here is CASSPLDTFRETQYF. Here the CDR3 DNA reads TGTGCCAGCTCACCTTTGGACACCTTCCGTGAGACCCAGTACTTC.

V is TRBV9 and J is TRBJ2-5, with D perhaps TRBD1 (7 bases). V was pared by 4 bases and J by 7 bases, with 20 bases between. Germline assignment: CDR1 SGDLS and CDR2 YYNGEE. CDR3 length equals 15 residues. CDR3 in DNA: TGTGCCAGCAGCAGGAGGGCCGCCGAGGGGGCGACCCAGTACTTC. Translating gives CASSRRAAEGATQYF.

The chain couples TRBV7-2 to TRBJ1-5; D is unclear. Trimming shortened V by 1 base and J by 7 bases, and 11 bases separated the two germline ends. The germline V gene has CDR1 SGHTA and CDR2 FQGNSA. The CDR3 is 14 amino acids. Here the CDR3 DNA reads TGTGCCAGCAGCTTAGGACAACGCGGGCAGCCCCAGCATTTT. It encodes CASSLGQRGQPQHF.

The gene calls are TRBV11-2 and TRBJ1-6, with D possibly matching TRBD1 (5 bases). Germline CDR1 is SGHAT and CDR2 is FQNNGV. This CDR3 spans 17 amino acids. V was shortened by 2 bases and J by 8 bases, with 19 bases between the two germline ends. CDR3 loop: CASSLLAAGLKHSPLHF. The CDR3 nucleotides read TGTGCCAGCAGCTTACTCGCTGCGGGGCTGAAGCATTCACCCCTCCACTTT.

As concerns this clone: A read error may produce the germline difference seen at one junction end. CDR3 residues: CASSPSGTDTQYF. Here the CDR3 DNA reads TGTGCTAGCAGCCCCTCCGGCACAGATACGCAGTATTTT. The chain combines TRBV7-7 with TRBJ2-3; D is unresolved. Germline values: CDR1 SSHAT, CDR2 FNYEAQ (reference sequence). This CDR3 contains 13 residues. Together with reference TRBV7-7 and TRBJ2-3, the CDR3 gives the full variable domain: GAGVSQSPRYKVTKRGQDVTLRCDPISSHATLYWYQQALGQGPEFLTYFNYEAQPDKSGLPSDRFSAERPEGSISTLTIQRTEQRDSAMYRCASSPSGTDTQYFGPGTRLTVL.

Remarks on this clone: Relative to the germline gene, one junction end is altered; a read error may explain this. The chain uses TRBV7-9 and TRBJ2-7; 8 bases line up with TRBD2. The germline V gene encodes CDR1 SEHNR and CDR2 FQNEAQ (reference sequence). The CDR3 is made up of 9 amino acids. The CDR3 is CASRRSGIF. The CDR3, as DNA: TGTGCCAGCAGGCGTAGCGGGATCTTC.

The rearrangement links TRBV18 to TRBJ2-3, with 8 bases identical to TRBD1. Germline CDR1 reads KGHSH; CDR2 reads LQKENI. The CDR3 consists of 16 residues. Trimming cost V 0 bases and J 4 bases; bases outside gene matches: 6. CDR3 residues: CASSPPGPGGADTQYF. DNA for the CDR3: TGTGCCAGCTCACCACCGGGGCCAGGGGGCGCAGATACGCAGTATTTT.

This clone was seen more than once but under ten times. V usage is TRBV7-2 and J usage is TRBJ2-4; D is perhaps TRBD1 (6 bases). Trimming removed 3 bases at V and 6 bases at J, with 15 bases between. The CDR3 spans 15 residues. The germline CDR1 and CDR2 sequences are SGHTA and FQGNSA. The CDR3: CASSFRLIQGNIQYF. For the CDR3, the DNA is TGTGCCAGCAGCTTTAGGTTAATACAGGGAAACATTCAGTACTTC. The full variable domain, its missing parts supplied by reference TRBV7-2 and TRBJ2-4, is GAGVSQSPSNKVTEKGKDVELRCDPISGHTALYWYRQSLGQGLEFLIYFQGNSAPDKSGLPSDRFSAERTGGSVSTLTIQRTQQEDSAVYLCASSFRLIQGNIQYFGAGTRLSVL.

The rearrangement joins TRBV30 to TRBJ1-1, with 7 bases lining up with TRBD1. Trimming at V came to 4 bases and at J to 2 bases, leaving 4 bases not matched to a gene. Germline V gene data show CDR1 as GTSNPN and CDR2 as SVGIG (reference sequence). The length of the CDR3 is 13 residues. The CDR3 loop is CAWMGQINTEAFF. CDR3 coding DNA: TGTGCCTGGATGGGACAGATAAACACTGAAGCTTTCTTT.

The rearrangement uses TRBV19 and TRBJ1-2; 9 nucleotides align to TRBD1. The CDR3 is 14 residues long. Germline V gives CDR1 LNHDA, CDR2 SQIVND (reference sequence). Trimming removed 7 bases from V and 7 bases from J; junction bases left unmatched: 10. CDR3 bases: TGTGCCAGTACCTCGGGACAGGGCAGGCCTGGCTACACCTTC. It is translated as CASTSGQGRPGYTF.

The chain uses TRBV4-1 and TRBJ1-3, with D uncertain. V was pared by 4 bases and J by 1 base, with 11 bases between. The CDR3 loop spans 15 amino acids. CDR1 and CDR2 (germline): MGHRA, YSYEKL. Here the CDR3 DNA reads TGCGCCAGCAGCCTGGTTGACACATCTGGAAACACCATATATTTT. Its translation: CASSLVDTSGNTIYF.

In this sample, this clone turned up once. The J gene is TRBJ1-4, the V gene TRBV6-5; D gene unclear. V was trimmed by 4 bases and J by 5 bases, leaving 5 bases between them. The CDR3 totals 12 residues. CDR1 and CDR2 from the germline V gene are MNHEY and SVGAGI. CDR3: CASSLQNEKLFF. CDR3 sequence (DNA): TGTGCCAGCAGTTTACAGAATGAAAAACTGTTTTTT.

The chain combines TRBV24-1 with TRBJ2-3, with TRBD1 matching 9 bases. The junction had 6 bases not matched to a gene; V was cut back by 1 base and J by 2 bases. The CDR3 is 17 residues long. Germline CDR1 KGHDR, CDR2 SFDVKD. The CDR3 nucleotides are TGTGCCACCAGTGATTTAGGGACAGGGCGAGACACAGATACGCAGTATTTT. Residues: CATSDLGTGRDTDTQYF.

V gene TRBV7-6 combines with J gene TRBJ2-7, with TRBD2 as a possible D gene (6 bases). Germline V gives CDR1 SGHVS, CDR2 FNYEAQ. V shed 5 bases and J shed 3 bases, with 8 bases lying between them. The CDR3 totals 12 residues. For the CDR3, the DNA is TGTGCCAGCAGCCATAGCGGCTACGAGCAGTACTTC. Encoded protein: CASSHSGYEQYF.

The rearrangement links TRBV14 to TRBJ2-7; 8 bases match TRBD2. Germline loops: CDR1 SGHDN, CDR2 FVKESK. The CDR3 covers 14 residues. The ends lost 4 bases at V and 2 bases at J; junction bases unmatched: 4. CDR3 nucleotide sequence: TGTGCCAGCAGCCGAGCGGGGGTAACCTACGAGCAGTACTTC. This sequence encodes CASSRAGVTYEQYF.

The J gene is TRBJ2-2, the V gene TRBV19; D remains ambiguous. CDR3 length: 14 amino acids. Trimming removed 1 base at V and 3 bases at J, with 6 bases between. CDR1 is LNHDA, CDR2 SQIVND, per germline (reference sequence). The CDR3: CASSIVLYTGELFF. CDR3 DNA sequence: TGTGCCAGTAGTATAGTTCTCTACACCGGGGAGCTGTTTTTT.

The gene calls are TRBV5-4 and TRBJ2-5; tentative D call: TRBD2 (5 bases). The CDR3 spans 18 residues. Looked up from germline, CDR1 is SGHNT and CDR2 is YYREEE (reference sequence). V was cut by 3 bases and J by 5 bases, with 26 bases left in between. The CDR3, as DNA: TGTGCCAGCAGCTACCTCATTTACCCACAGAGGGCTGACGAGACCCAGTACTTC. It specifies CASSYLIYPQRADETQYF.

The V and J genes are TRBV12-5 and TRBJ1-5; no clear D gene. This CDR3 is 13 amino acids long. The V gene's germline CDR1 is LGHNT and CDR2 FRNRAP. V lost 1 base and J lost 4, with 5 bases in between. The CDR3 DNA follows: TGTGCTAGTGGTTTGGCGGGTAATCAGCCCCAGCATTTT. Amino acid sequence: CASGLAGNQPQHF.